This record concerns one TCR beta chain sequence. What it binds is unknown. These data come from a study of T cell repertoires in cytomegalovirus infection. Across the whole study: CMV epitopes used comprised recently identified HLA-C-restricted ones and well-studied HLA-B-restricted ones. Both CMV infection and a matching HLA type were indicated by public TCR beta signatures.

TCRdb passed the reads through MiXCR, listing each CDR3 protein once. The sample consists of about 740,000 distinct CDR3 sequences, roughly a third of them appearing once. Findings and limits, study-wide: There were HLA-C-restricted CMV-specific TCR beta clonotypes dominating the ex vivo response. Cumulative public TCR beta family frequency identified carriers of CMV plus the relevant HLA.

The sample here was cultured PBMCs, taken from culture after CMV antigen stimulation. The source is a human donor in good health (CMV status not recorded). Some clones in this sample may be carry-over from other donors' samples.

The CDR3 reads CASSETRALVYGYTF. CDR3 coding DNA: TGTGCCAGCAGCGAGACACGGGCCTTAGTATATGGCTACACCTTC. This rearrangement joins TRBV6-1 to TRBJ1-2, with D unclear. The CDR3 is 15 residues long. In germline, CDR1 is MNHNS, CDR2 SASEGT. Trimming cost V 6 bases and J 5 bases, with 19 bases left between them.